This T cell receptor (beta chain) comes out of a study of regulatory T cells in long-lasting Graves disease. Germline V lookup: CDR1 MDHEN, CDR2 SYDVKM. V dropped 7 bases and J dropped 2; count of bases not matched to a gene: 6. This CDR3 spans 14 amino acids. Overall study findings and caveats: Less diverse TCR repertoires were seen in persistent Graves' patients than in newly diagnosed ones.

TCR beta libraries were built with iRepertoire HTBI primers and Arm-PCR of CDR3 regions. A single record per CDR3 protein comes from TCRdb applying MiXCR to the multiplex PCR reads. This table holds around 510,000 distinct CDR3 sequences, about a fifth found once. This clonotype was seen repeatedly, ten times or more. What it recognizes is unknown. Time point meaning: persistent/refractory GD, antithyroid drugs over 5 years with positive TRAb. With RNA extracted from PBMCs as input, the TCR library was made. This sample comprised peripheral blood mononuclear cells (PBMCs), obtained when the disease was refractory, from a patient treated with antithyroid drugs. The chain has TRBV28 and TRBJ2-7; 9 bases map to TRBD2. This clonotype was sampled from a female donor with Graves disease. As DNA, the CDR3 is TGTGCCAGCATGGTTAGCGGGAGAGCCTACGAGCAGTACTTC. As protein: CASMVSGRAYEQYF.